Listed below are T cell receptor beta chains from one sample, sequenced in a study of blood T cell repertoires in COVID-19. The data were produced by immunoSEQ multiplex PCR, yet TCRdb's version contains in-frame clones alone and is incomplete. Of 300,000 to 350,000 clones listed, roughly 90% were seen once; the top ten hold 6% to 8%. What was sequenced was peripheral blood. The receptor set was obtained from a woman in her seventies with COVID-19, enrolled during active disease. Each CDR3 is given with its conserved first and last residue. D genes are given only for firm matches. Clone size appears in some rows only: once, few, many, or a class for an expanded clone.

TRBJ2-1	TRBV6-5	-	TRBD2	TGTGCCAGCAGGGTAGCGGGGCATTACAATGAGCAGTTCTTC	CASRVAGHYNEQFF
TRBJ1-1	TRBV5-6	-	-	TGTGCCAGCAGCTGGAGGATGAACACTGAAGCTTTCTTT	CASSWRMNTEAFF
TRBJ1-2	TRBV21-1	few	-	TGTGCCAGCAGCCTACAGGGAGCCTATGGCTACACCTTC	CASSLQGAYGYTF
TRBJ1-6	TRBV7-9	-	-	TGTGCCAGCAGTTCCCGGGACAATAATTCACCCCTCCACTTT	CASSSRDNNSPLHF
TRBJ1-6	TRBV30	-	TRBD1	TGTGCCTGGAGTTCGGGACAGAATTCACCCCTCCACTTT	CAWSSGQNSPLHF
TRBJ2-1	TRBV19	-	TRBD2	TGTGCCAGTAGTCGGGCGGGGGCCTACAATGAGCAGTTCTTC	CASSRAGAYNEQFF
TRBJ1-5	TRBV5-1	-	-	TGCGCCAGCAGCTACGGAGGGGACGGCAATCAGCCCCAGCATTTT	CASSYGGDGNQPQHF
TRBJ1-2	TRBV9	few	-	TGTGCCAGCAGCCCCGCCGGGACATACTATGGCTACACCTTC	CASSPAGTYYGYTF
TRBJ1-2	TRBV4-3	many	-	TGCGCCAGCAGCGTGGACACGGACCCTACCTATGGCTACACCTTC	CASSVDTDPTYGYTF
TRBJ1-5	TRBV2	-	-	TGTGCCAGCAGGACTCGAGGAGCGATTAATCAGCCCCAGCATTTT	CASRTRGAINQPQHF
TRBJ1-2	TRBV6-5	-	-	TGTGCCAGCAGTTGGGGGGGAGCTAACTATGGCTACACCTTC	CASSWGGANYGYTF
TRBJ2-5	TRBV28	-	TRBD2	TGTGCCAGCAGGCACAAACTAGCGGGGGGGCAAGAGACCCAGTACTTC	CASRHKLAGGQETQYF
TRBJ2-4	TRBV19	-	-	TGTGCCAGTAGTAGGGTAGCCTCCGATTCTCTAGCCAAAAACATTCAGTACTTC	CASSRVASDSLAKNIQYF
TRBJ2-5	TRBV5-1	-	TRBD1	TGCGCCAGCAGCGGAGGACAGGGACAAGAGACCCAGTACTTC	CASSGGQGQETQYF
TRBJ2-1	TRBV25-1	-	TRBD2	TGTGCCAGCAGCCGGGGGGTCCCCTACAATGAGCAGTTCTTC	CASSRGVPYNEQFF
TRBJ1-1	TRBV6-6	once	TRBD1	TGTGCCAGCAGACAGGGGTCGGACACTGAAGCTTTCTTT	CASRQGSDTEAFF
TRBJ1-1	TRBV9	-	-	TGTGCCAGCAGCGTAGCCGCCGGGACATACACTGAAGCTTTCTTT	CASSVAAGTYTEAFF
TRBJ1-1	TRBV28	-	-	TGTGCCAGCAGTTTATACAGGGCCCCTTCAGGGTTTGGTTTCTTT	CASSLYRAPSGFGFF
TRBJ2-2	TRBV7-7	-	-	TGTGCCAGCAGCTTAGACGGTGAAACCGGGGAGCTGTTTTTT	CASSLDGETGELFF
TRBJ2-1	TRBV2	once	-	TGTGCCAGCAGTGAAGCGGACTCAGCCCAAAATGAGCAGTTCTTC	CASSEADSAQNEQFF
TRBJ2-5	TRBV7-7	-	TRBD2	TGTGCCAGCAGCCCTAGTTCGGGGGGGAGGGAGACCCAGTACTTC	CASSPSSGGRETQYF
TRBJ2-1	TRBV6-5	-	-	TGTGCCAGCAGTTTAAGACAGCCCTCCTACGATGAGCAGTTCTTC	CASSLRQPSYDEQFF
TRBJ1-3	TRBV5-4	-	TRBD1	TGTGCCAGCAGCTTGGAGGACAGGGCTGGAAACACCATATATTTT	CASSLEDRAGNTIYF
TRBJ1-5	TRBV2	once	TRBD1	TGTGCCAGCAGGGGGGACAGGGGCGTAGGGACCCAGCATTTT	CASRGDRGVGTQHF
TRBJ1-2	TRBV4-1	-	TRBD1	TGCGCCAGCAGCCCGGGACAGAACTATGGCTACACCTTC	CASSPGQNYGYTF
TRBJ2-2	TRBV28	-	TRBD1	TGTGCCAGCAGCCCGCACCCAGGGGGCTCTGACACCGGGGAGCTGTTTTTT	CASSPHPGGSDTGELFF
TRBJ1-3	TRBV9	-	-	TGTGCCAGCAGCGTAGCTTTTCCTGGAAACACCATATATTTT	CASSVAFPGNTIYF
TRBJ2-7	TRBV27	-	-	TGTGCCAGCAGTTGGGAGGGGGTAGGATCCTACGAGCAGTACTTC	CASSWEGVGSYEQYF
TRBJ2-3	TRBV24-1	-	TRBD1	TGTGCCACCAGTAGGACAGGCAGCACAGATACGCAGTATTTT	CATSRTGSTDTQYF
TRBJ2-5	TRBV5-1	-	-	TGCGCCAGCAGCCGGATTGGGGGGGCTTCCGAGACCCAGTACTTC	CASSRIGGASETQYF
TRBJ1-2	TRBV5-1	-	TRBD1	TGCGCCAGCAGGACAGGGGTGAATGGCTACACCTTC	CASRTGVNGYTF
TRBJ2-5	TRBV7-2	-	TRBD1	TGTGCCAGCAGCCCGGGACAGTACCAGACCCAGTACTTC	CASSPGQYQTQYF